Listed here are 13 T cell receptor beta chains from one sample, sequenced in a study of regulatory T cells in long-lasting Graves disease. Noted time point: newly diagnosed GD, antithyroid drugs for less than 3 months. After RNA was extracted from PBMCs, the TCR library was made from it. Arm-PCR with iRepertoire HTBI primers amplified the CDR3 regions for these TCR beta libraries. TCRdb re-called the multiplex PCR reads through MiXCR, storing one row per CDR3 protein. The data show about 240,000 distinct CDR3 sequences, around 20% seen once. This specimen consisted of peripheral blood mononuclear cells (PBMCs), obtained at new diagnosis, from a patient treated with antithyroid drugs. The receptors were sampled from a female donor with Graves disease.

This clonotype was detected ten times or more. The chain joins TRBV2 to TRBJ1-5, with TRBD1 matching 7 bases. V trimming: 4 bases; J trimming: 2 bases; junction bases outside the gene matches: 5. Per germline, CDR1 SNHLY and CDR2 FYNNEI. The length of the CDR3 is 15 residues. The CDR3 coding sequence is TGTGCCAGCAGTGGACAGGGTACGGGCAATCAGCCCCAGCATTTT. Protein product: CASSGQGTGNQPQHF.

The CDR3 reads CASSLDLIEQFF. The CDR3 nucleotides are TGTGCCAGCAGCTTAGACCTTATTGAGCAGTTCTTC. The genes are TRBV7-9 and TRBJ2-1; D is ambiguous. Germline-derived CDR1 and CDR2 are SEHNR and FQNEAQ (reference sequence). The CDR3 loop spans 12 amino acids. The V end lost 1 base, the J end lost 9 bases, and 7 bases lay between the germline ends.

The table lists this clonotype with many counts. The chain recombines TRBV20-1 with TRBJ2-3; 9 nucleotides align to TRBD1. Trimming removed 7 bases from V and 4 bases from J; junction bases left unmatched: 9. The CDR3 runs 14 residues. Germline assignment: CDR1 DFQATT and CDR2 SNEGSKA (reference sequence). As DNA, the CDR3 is TGCAGTGGGGCGGACAGGGGCTTAGCAGATACGCAGTATTTT. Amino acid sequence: CSGADRGLADTQYF.

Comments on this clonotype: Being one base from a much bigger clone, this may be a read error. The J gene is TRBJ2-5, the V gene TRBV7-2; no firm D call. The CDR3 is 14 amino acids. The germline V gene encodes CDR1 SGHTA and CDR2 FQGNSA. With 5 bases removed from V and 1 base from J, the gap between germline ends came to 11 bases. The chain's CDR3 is CASSVPESQETQYF. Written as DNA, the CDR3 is TGTGCCAGCAGCGTCCCAGAGAGCCAAGAGACCCAGTACTTC.

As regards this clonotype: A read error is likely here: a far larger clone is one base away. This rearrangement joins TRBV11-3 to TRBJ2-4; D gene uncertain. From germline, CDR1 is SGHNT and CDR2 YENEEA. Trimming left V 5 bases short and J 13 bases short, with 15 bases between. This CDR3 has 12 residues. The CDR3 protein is CASSEGYNEQYF. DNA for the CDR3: TGTGCCAGCAGCGAAGGGTACAATGAGCAGTACTTC.

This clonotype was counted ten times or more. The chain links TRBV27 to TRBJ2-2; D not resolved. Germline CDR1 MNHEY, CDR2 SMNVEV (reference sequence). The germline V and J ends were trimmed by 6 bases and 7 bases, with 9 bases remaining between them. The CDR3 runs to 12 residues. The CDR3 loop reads CASSLRGGELFF. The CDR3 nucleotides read TGTGCCAGCAGCTTAAGAGGCGGGGAGCTGTTTTTT.

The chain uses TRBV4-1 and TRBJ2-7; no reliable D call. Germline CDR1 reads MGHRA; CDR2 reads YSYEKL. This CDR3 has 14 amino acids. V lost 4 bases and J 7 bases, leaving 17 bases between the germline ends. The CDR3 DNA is TGCGCCAGCAGCCTCGACGCGGACCAGAGGGAGCAGTACTTC. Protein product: CASSLDADQREQYF.

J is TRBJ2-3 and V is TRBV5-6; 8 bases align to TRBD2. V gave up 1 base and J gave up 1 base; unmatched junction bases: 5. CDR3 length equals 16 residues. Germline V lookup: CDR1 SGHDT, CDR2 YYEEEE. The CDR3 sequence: CASSLLIGGGTDTQYF. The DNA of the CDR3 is TGTGCCAGCAGCTTGCTTATCGGGGGGGGCACAGATACGCAGTATTTT.

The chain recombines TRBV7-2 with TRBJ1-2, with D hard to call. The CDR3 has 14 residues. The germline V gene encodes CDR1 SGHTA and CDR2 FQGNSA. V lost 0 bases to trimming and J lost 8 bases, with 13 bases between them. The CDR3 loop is CASSLALEGRGYTF. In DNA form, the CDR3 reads TGTGCCAGCAGCTTAGCGCTTGAGGGAAGGGGCTACACCTTC. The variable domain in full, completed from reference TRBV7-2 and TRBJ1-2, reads GAGVSQSPSNKVTEKGKDVELRCDPISGHTALYWYRQSLGQGLEFLIYFQGNSAPDKSGLPSDRFSAERTGGSVSTLTIQRTQQEDSAVYLCASSLALEGRGYTFGSGTRLTVV.

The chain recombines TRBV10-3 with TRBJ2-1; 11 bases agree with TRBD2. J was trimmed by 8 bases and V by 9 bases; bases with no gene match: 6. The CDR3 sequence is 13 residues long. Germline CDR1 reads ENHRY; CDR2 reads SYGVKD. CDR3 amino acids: CAIASGGFDEQFF. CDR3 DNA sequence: TGTGCCATTGCTAGCGGGGGGTTCGATGAGCAGTTCTTC.

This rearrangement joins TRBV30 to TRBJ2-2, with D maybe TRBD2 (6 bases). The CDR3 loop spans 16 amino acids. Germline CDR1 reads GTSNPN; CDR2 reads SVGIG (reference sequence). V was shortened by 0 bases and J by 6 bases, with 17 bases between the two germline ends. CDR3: CAWSVSQRATAGELFF. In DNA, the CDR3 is TGTGCCTGGAGTGTATCCCAGCGGGCCACCGCCGGGGAGCTGTTTTTT. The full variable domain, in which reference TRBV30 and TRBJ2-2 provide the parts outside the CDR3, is SQTIHQWPATLVQPVGSPLSLECTVEGTSNPNLYWYRQAAGRGLQLLFYSVGIGQISSEVPQNLSASRPQDRQFILSSKKLLLSDSGFYLCAWSVSQRATAGELFFGEGSRLTVL.

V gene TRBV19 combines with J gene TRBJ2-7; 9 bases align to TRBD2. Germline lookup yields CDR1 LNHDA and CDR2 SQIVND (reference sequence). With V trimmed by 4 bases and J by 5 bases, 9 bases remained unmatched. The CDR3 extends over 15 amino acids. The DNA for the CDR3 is TGTGCCAGTAGTAAGACTAGCGGATCCCTCGACGAGCAGTACTTC. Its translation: CASSKTSGSLDEQYF.

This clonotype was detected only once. CDR3: CASSLELAEETQYF. CDR3 bases: TGTGCCAGCAGCTTGGAACTAGCGGAAGAGACCCAGTACTTC. The chain couples TRBV5-6 to TRBJ2-5; the match to TRBD2 covers 8 bases. The ends lost 0 bases at V and 3 bases at J; junction bases unmatched: 1. Germline V gene lookup returns CDR1 SGHDT and CDR2 YYEEEE. The CDR3 loop spans 14 amino acids.